The clone carrying this TCR beta chain was recorded a few times. Its specificity is unknown. Possible read error: a much larger clone is one base away. Primed by a sample-barcoded 5' primer and a J-beta primer mix, a second PCR proceeded for 7 to 11 cycles. TCRdb reprocessed the 5' RACE reads with MiXCR, giving one entry per CDR3 protein. Counted here are about a million distinct CDR3 sequences, around 49% occurring once; the ten biggest clones make up 13%. The data derive from a study of blood T cells in healthy people across ages. Individuals who donated were healthy Caucasians from Russia aged about 6 to 100. PBMCs numbering at least 7 million were isolated per sample. Broader study findings: Calculation of diversity from one million T cells yielded estimates considered to be underestimates.

The receptor was isolated from a man aged 30 to 39 in good health. The sequenced sample consisted of blood.

CDR3 sequence: CASRQEGRKAFF. The CDR3 region has the DNA TGCGCCAGCAGGCAAGAAGGTAGGAAGGCTTTCTTT. The J gene is TRBJ1-1, the V gene TRBV4-3; no clear D. The CDR3 loop spans 12 amino acids. Looked up from germline, CDR1 is LGHNA and CDR2 is YSLEER.